This entry lists 20 T cell receptor beta chains sequenced from one sample in a study of blood T cells in healthy people across ages. It was with a sample-barcoded 5' primer and a J-beta primer mix that a second PCR of roughly 7 to 12 cycles was run. From the 5' RACE reads, TCRdb called clonotypes with MiXCR, one entry per CDR3 protein. This table has over 950,000 distinct CDR3 sequences, about 53% appearing once. Material: blood. These receptors all come from a woman in her sixties in good health.

This clonotype was recorded once. This rearrangement joins TRBV14 to TRBJ2-5, with a tentative D call TRBD2 (6 bases). The CDR3 is made up of 15 amino acids. The V end lost 1 base, the J end lost 6 bases, and 15 bases lay between the germline ends. Germline V CDR1 and CDR2: SGHDN, FVKESK. In DNA, the CDR3 is TGTGCCAGCAGCCAAGCATCCGGGACTGAAAAGACCCAGTACTTC. It yields the protein CASSQASGTEKTQYF.

This clonotype has more than one count but fewer than ten. CDR3 protein: CAWLKDLAKNIQYF. CDR3 coding DNA: TGTGCCTGGCTAAAGGATTTAGCCAAAAACATTCAGTACTTC. The chain combines TRBV30 with TRBJ2-4; D is undetermined. This CDR3 has 14 residues. V shed 5 bases and J shed 0 bases, with 11 bases lying between them. Germline CDR1 reads GTSNPN; CDR2 reads SVGIG (reference sequence).

The J gene is TRBJ2-3, the V gene TRBV9; TRBD2 matches 9 bases. The CDR3 totals 14 residues. The germline V gene has CDR1 SGDLS and CDR2 YYNGEE. V was pared by 6 bases and J by 2 bases, with 4 bases of the junction left unmatched. CDR3 coding DNA: TGTGCCAGCACGGCTAGCGGGGACACAGATACGCAGTATTTT. Its translation: CASTASGDTDTQYF.

For this clonotype: This may stem from a read error, because a much larger clone lies one nucleotide away. The chain carries TRBV6-2 or TRBV6-3 and TRBJ2-6; D remains unclear. V lost 7 bases to trimming and J lost 2 bases, with 3 bases between them. The CDR3 totals 12 residues. The V gene's germline CDR1 is MNHEY and CDR2 SVGEGT. CDR3 in amino acids: CASNTGANVLTF. The CDR3 DNA is TGTGCCAGCAATACTGGGGCCAACGTCCTGACTTTC.

The chain is built from TRBV6-2 or TRBV6-3 and TRBJ2-5, with D unresolved. The CDR3 has 16 residues. Germline-derived CDR1 and CDR2 are MNHEY and SVGEGT. V dropped 6 bases and J dropped 2 bases, with 19 bases sitting between them. CDR3 bases: TGTGCCAGCAGCCCGAGACCGTGGGCGAATCAAGAGACCCAGTACTTC. Translated: CASSPRPWANQETQYF.

The chain combines TRBV11-2 with TRBJ2-7; tentatively, D is TRBD1 or TRBD2 (5 bases each). Germline V lookup: CDR1 SGHAT, CDR2 FQNNGV. This CDR3 is built from 17 residues. The V and J ends lost 4 bases and 0 bases respectively, with 19 bases between them. The CDR3 region is CASSSTQSGHFSYEQYF. CDR3 nucleotides: TGTGCCAGCAGCTCGACGCAAAGCGGACACTTCTCCTACGAGCAGTACTTC.

The chain joins TRBV7-2 to TRBJ2-2, with D uncertain. Looked up from germline, CDR1 is SGHTA and CDR2 is FQGNSA. The CDR3 is made up of 12 amino acids. The V and J ends lost 3 bases and 3 bases respectively, with 2 bases between them. Here the CDR3 reads CASSLYTGELFF. The CDR3 DNA is TGTGCCAGCAGCTTGTACACCGGGGAGCTGTTTTTT.

The chain employs TRBV29-1 and TRBJ2-6; D gene uncertain. The germline V and J ends were trimmed by 7 bases and 0 bases, with 25 bases remaining between them. The CDR3 runs to 19 residues. Germline V gene data show CDR1 as SQVTM and CDR2 as ANQGSEA. CDR3 amino acids: CSAEVAVYGGPSGANVLTF. The DNA for the CDR3 is TGCAGCGCCGAGGTTGCAGTCTATGGTGGGCCCTCTGGGGCCAACGTCCTGACTTTC.

The chain couples TRBV11-2 to TRBJ2-7; 8 bases match TRBD1. The CDR3 has 15 residues. Per germline, CDR1 SGHAT and CDR2 FQNNGV. The V segment lost 5 bases and the J segment 3 bases; nucleotides outside the gene matches: 9. This chain's CDR3 is CASSVPGTGVYEQYF. CDR3 DNA: TGTGCCAGCAGCGTGCCCGGGACAGGAGTCTACGAGCAGTACTTC.

The chain links TRBV4-1 to TRBJ2-7; D possibly uses TRBD1 or TRBD2 (6 bases each). V lost 0 bases to trimming and J lost 0 bases, with 15 bases between them. CDR1 is MGHRA, CDR2 YSYEKL, per germline. The CDR3 length is 17 residues. Here the CDR3 reads CASSQEPGGGTSYEQYF. CDR3 in DNA: TGCGCCAGCAGCCAAGAGCCCGGGGGCGGGACCTCCTACGAGCAGTACTTC.

The chain is built from TRBV4-1 and TRBJ2-7; 9 bases match TRBD1. Germline V gives CDR1 MGHRA, CDR2 YSYEKL. The CDR3 is made up of 13 amino acids. The V and J ends lost 3 bases and 6 bases, in that order; junction bases with no gene match: 3. The CDR3: CASSHTGGCEQYF. The CDR3, as DNA: TGCGCCAGCAGCCACACAGGGGGCTGCGAGCAGTACTTC.

This clonotype has only a few counts. The V and J genes are TRBV7-2 and TRBJ2-1; D gene unclear. V was shortened by 0 bases and J by 1 base, with 10 bases between the two germline ends. CDR1 is SGHTA, CDR2 FQGNSA, per germline. This CDR3 region has 16 residues. In DNA form, the CDR3 reads TGTGCCAGCAGCTTAGCTACGGGCACTTCCTACAATGAGCAGTTCTTC. Residues: CASSLATGTSYNEQFF.

This clonotype was detected only a few times. This chain uses TRBV9 with TRBJ2-1, with D unresolved. This CDR3 is 14 amino acids long. Deletions cut 4 bases from V and 5 bases from J, with 13 bases between. Germline CDR1 and CDR2: SGDLS and YYNGEE. The CDR3 region has the DNA TGTGCCAGCAGCTCCCCGGGCCGGCACAATGAGCAGTTCTTC. As protein: CASSSPGRHNEQFF.

J is TRBJ1-1 and V is TRBV6-6; no clear D gene. CDR1 and CDR2 (germline): MNHNY, SVGAGI (reference sequence). V shed 6 bases and J shed 3 bases, with 8 bases lying between them. This CDR3 has 12 residues. CDR3 sequence reads: CASSLRDTEAFF. The CDR3 coding sequence is TGTGCCAGCAGCCTCCGGGACACTGAAGCTTTCTTT.

The V call is TRBV29-1, the J call TRBJ1-1, with D tentatively TRBD1 (5 bases). Trimming stripped 3 bases from V and 1 base from J, with 12 bases between. Per germline, CDR1 SQVTM and CDR2 ANQGSEA. The CDR3 contains 14 residues. The CDR3 loop reads CSVDLRRGNTEAFF. In nucleotides, the CDR3 is TGCAGCGTTGACCTCCGGAGGGGGAACACTGAAGCTTTCTTT.

This chain joins TRBV7-9 and TRBJ2-7, with no clear D. Between the trimmed V and J ends, which lost 5 bases and 2 bases, there was a span of 13 bases. CDR1 is SEHNR, CDR2 FQNEAQ, per germline (reference sequence). The CDR3 sequence is 14 residues long. CDR3 loop: CASSVVVTAYEQYF. The CDR3 DNA reads as TGTGCCAGCAGCGTAGTGGTAACTGCCTACGAGCAGTACTTC.

This clonotype is a singleton in its sample. Here the CDR3 DNA reads TGCAGTGCGACGACAGGGTTCAACAATGAGCAGTTCTTC. This codes for CSATTGFNNEQFF. The rearrangement uses TRBV20-1 and TRBJ2-1, with 7 bases fitting TRBD1. This CDR3 has 13 amino acids. Germline V gene sequence: CDR1 DFQATT, CDR2 SNEGSKA (reference sequence). The ends lost 6 bases at V and 5 bases at J; junction bases unmatched: 7.

This clonotype was recorded at least ten times. V gene TRBV2 combines with J gene TRBJ2-3; D is unclear. CDR3 length equals 12 residues. Germline V gene lookup returns CDR1 SNHLY and CDR2 FYNNEI. V lost 8 bases, J lost 4 bases, and 10 bases lay in between. The CDR3 bases are TGTGCCAGCGACCGGAGACCAGATACGCAGTATTTT. Translating gives CASDRRPDTQYF.

The chain is built from TRBV29-1 and TRBJ1-1; a weak D match, TRBD1 (6 bases). Trimming removed 6 bases at V and 1 base at J, with 15 bases between. Per the germline V gene, CDR1 is SQVTM and CDR2 is ANQGSEA. The CDR3 spans 14 residues. The CDR3 protein is CSVPQGGRNTEAFF. For the CDR3, the DNA is TGCAGCGTCCCACAGGGTGGGAGGAACACTGAAGCTTTCTTT.

V and J are TRBV28 and TRBJ2-7; TRBD1 agrees at 8 bases. The CDR3 is 15 amino acids. Germline CDR1 MDHEN, CDR2 SYDVKM. With V trimmed by 6 bases and J by 3 bases, 10 bases remained unmatched. The CDR3 region has the DNA TGTGCCAGCAGGGGGACCGGGACAGGAAACTACGAGCAGTACTTC. Protein: CASRGTGTGNYEQYF.